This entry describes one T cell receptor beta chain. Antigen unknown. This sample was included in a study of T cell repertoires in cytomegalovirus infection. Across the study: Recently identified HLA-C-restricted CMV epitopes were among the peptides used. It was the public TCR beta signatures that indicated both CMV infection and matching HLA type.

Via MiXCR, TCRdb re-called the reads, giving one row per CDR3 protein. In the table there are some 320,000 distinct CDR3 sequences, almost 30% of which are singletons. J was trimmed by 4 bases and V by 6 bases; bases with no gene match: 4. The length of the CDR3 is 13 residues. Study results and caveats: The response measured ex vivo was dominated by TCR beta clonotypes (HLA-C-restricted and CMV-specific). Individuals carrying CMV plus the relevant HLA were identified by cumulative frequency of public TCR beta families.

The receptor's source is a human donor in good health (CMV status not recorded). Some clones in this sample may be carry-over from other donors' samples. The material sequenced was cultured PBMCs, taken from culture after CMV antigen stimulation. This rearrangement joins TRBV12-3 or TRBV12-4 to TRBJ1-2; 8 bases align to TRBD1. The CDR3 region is CASSKTGVYGYTF. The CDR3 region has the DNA TGTGCCAGCAGCAAGACAGGGGTCTATGGCTACACCTTC.